This T cell receptor beta chain was obtained from a study of blood T cell repertoires in COVID-19. Turning to the study itself: Acute-phase and convalescent COVID-19 samples originated in the United States, Italy and Spain.

The CDR3 spans 15 residues. CDR1 is MNHNY, CDR2 SVGAGI, per germline (reference sequence). The V and J ends lost 4 bases and 8 bases, in that order; junction bases with no gene match: 9. The age range of participants was about 18 to 89 years, with residence in about two dozen US areas. Cohort 3 recovery required two negative PCRs, clearance, or symptom resolution. Authors' data handling: Amplification of reference gene primers provided the estimated nucleated cell counts. TCRdb's table, derived via immunoSEQ multiplex PCR, lists solely in-frame clones and lacks some. The DNA gave D and trimming, while V, J and clone size come from that table. The sample consists of a few hundred thousand clones, 70% to 90% of them appearing once.

The TCR comes from a woman between 50 and 59 years old who had recovered from COVID-19. What was sequenced was PBMCs or T cells enriched from blood (not recorded which). The chain combines TRBV6-6 with TRBJ1-5; 9 nucleotides agree with TRBD1. This chain's CDR3 is CASSSPGQGLEPQHF. As DNA, the CDR3 is TGTGCCAGCAGTTCCCCCGGACAGGGGTTGGAGCCCCAGCATTTT.